This TCR beta chain was retrieved from a study of T cells in localized non-small cell lung cancer. Concerning this clone: Its antigen remains unidentified.

General observations from the study: Density of T cells in blood, when higher, went with longer overall survival. Tumor trailed uninvolved adjacent lung in T cell clonality, which peaked there. Without multi-region sequencing, intratumor heterogeneity could not be excluded.

Only in-frame clones appear in the TCRdb table, and some are missing; sequencing was by immunoSEQ multiplex PCR. The sample has over 30,000 clones; about 85% are singletons. The starting material was peripheral blood mononuclear cells, obtained before any cancer treatment. This TCR was recovered from a man aged 35-75 years with stage III lung adenocarcinoma.

The CDR3 sequence is CASSRRQGFSDTQYF. CDR3 DNA sequence: TGTGCCAGCTCCAGAAGACAGGGGTTCTCAGATACGCAGTATTTT. V and J are TRBV6-5 and TRBJ2-3; 8 bases align to TRBD1. The V gene's germline CDR1 is MNHEY and CDR2 SVGAGI. The CDR3 length is 15 residues. With V trimmed by 8 bases and J by 4 bases, 11 bases remained unmatched.